This T cell receptor (beta chain) was sequenced during a study of blood T cell repertoires in COVID-19. Sequencing used immunoSEQ multiplex PCR; TCRdb keeps in-frame clones, though not all of them. The table records approximately 300,000 clones, just under 90% of them present only once. The junction had 7 bases not matched to a gene; V was cut back by 5 bases and J by 8 bases. The germline CDR1 and CDR2 sequences are MNHEY and SVGAGI. The length of the CDR3 is 14 residues. The clonotype comes from a woman aged 25 to 39 with COVID-19, enrolled during active disease. This chain joins TRBV6-5 and TRBJ1-5; 9 bases are shared with TRBD1. Sample: peripheral blood. CDR3 nucleotides: TGTGCCAGCAGTCGGGACAGGGACCGGGAGCCCCAGCATTTT. It specifies CASSRDRDREPQHF.